One and the same sample provided the 9 T cell receptor beta chains below, sequenced in a study of cytomegalovirus exposure and HLA in healthy donors. TCRdb's copy holds only in-frame clones and misses some; the assay was immunoSEQ multiplex PCR. The sample consists of under 85,000 clones, approximately 94% of them appearing once. Specimen: PBMCs. The receptors derive from a woman under 30 in good health and CMV-seropositive.

The V and J genes are TRBV21-1 and TRBJ1-1; TRBD1 is the table's D call, not checked against the DNA. TRBV21-1 counts as a pseudogene. CDR3 length: 15 residues. CDR3 sequence (DNA): TGTGCCAGCAGCGCCCCGGGACACCGGTTCTCTGAAGCTTTCTTT. Encoded protein: CASSAPGHRFSEAFF.

The chain employs TRBV6-5 and TRBJ1-5; D is undetermined. CDR1 and CDR2 from the germline V gene are MNHEY and SVGAGI. Trimming took off 0 bases at V and 2 bases at J, with 5 bases between the two ends. The CDR3 runs 14 residues. The CDR3 DNA reads TGTGCCAGCAGTTACTCCCGGGGCAATCAGCCCCAGCATTTT. This translates into CASSYSRGNQPQHF.

The V call is TRBV28, the J call TRBJ2-7, with D uncertain. The germline V and J ends were trimmed by 3 bases and 0 bases, with 6 bases remaining between them. Germline V CDR1 and CDR2: MDHEN, SYDVKM. The CDR3 totals 13 residues. In nucleotides, the CDR3 is TGTGCCAGCAGTTTGGGCAGCTCCTACGAGCAGTACTTC. This encodes CASSLGSSYEQYF.

The CDR3 coding sequence is TGTGCCAGTGCTCTGGGGACAGGAGACACCGGGGAGCTGTTTTTT. It is translated as CASALGTGDTGELFF. The gene calls are TRBV6-5 and TRBJ2-2; 8 positions match TRBD1. Germline CDR1 reads MNHEY; CDR2 reads SVGAGI. The CDR3 is 15 amino acids. After removal of 9 bases from V and 3 bases from J, the junction contained 9 bases not matched to a gene.

The chain carries TRBV5-4 and TRBJ1-3; D gene uncertain. Looked up from germline, CDR1 is SGHNT and CDR2 is YYREEE (reference sequence). V shed 4 bases and J shed 2 bases, with 4 bases lying between them. The CDR3 length is 12 residues. CDR3 sequence: CASSVAGNTIYF. In DNA form, the CDR3 reads TGTGCCAGCAGCGTCGCTGGAAACACCATATATTTT.

The CDR3 DNA reads as TGTGCCAGCCTTTACACCGGGGAGCTGTTTTTT. It yields the protein CASLYTGELFF. The chain joins TRBV19 to TRBJ2-2; D gene uncertain. V was trimmed by 9 bases and J by 3 bases, leaving 5 bases between them. The CDR3 runs 11 residues. Per the germline V gene, CDR1 is LNHDA and CDR2 is SQIVND (reference sequence).

This chain connects TRBV2 to TRBJ2-1, with TRBD2 identical over 14 bases. CDR3 length: 19 residues. Germline CDR1 SNHLY, CDR2 FYNNEI. The J segment lost 0 bases and the V segment lost 1 base, leaving 5 bases of the junction unmatched. The CDR3 region is CASSEGTSGGFGSYNEQFF. CDR3 DNA sequence: TGTGCCAGCAGTGAAGGGACTAGCGGGGGGTTTGGCTCCTACAATGAGCAGTTCTTC.

The chain employs TRBV5-1 and TRBJ2-7; D is uncertain. Germline V gives CDR1 SGHRS, CDR2 YFSETQ. This CDR3 contains 11 residues. V lost 3 bases to trimming and J lost 2 bases, with 3 bases between them. The CDR3 protein is CASSSAYEQYF. In DNA form, the CDR3 reads TGCGCCAGCAGCTCCGCCTACGAGCAGTACTTC.

The V call is TRBV9, the J call TRBJ1-4; tentatively, D is TRBD1 (5 bases). Germline CDR1 and CDR2: SGDLS and YYNGEE. Trimming stripped 0 bases from V and 4 bases from J, with 7 bases between. The CDR3 has 14 residues. The DNA of the CDR3 is TGTGCCAGCAGCGTAGGGGGCAGTAATGAAAAACTGTTTTTT. It specifies CASSVGGSNEKLFF. The full variable domain, its missing parts supplied by reference TRBV9 and TRBJ1-4, is DSGVTQTPKHLITATGQRVTLRCSPRSGDLSVYWYQQSLDQGLQFLIQYYNGEERAKGNILERFSAQQFPDLHSELNLSSLELGDSALYFCASSVGGSNEKLFFGSGTQLSVL.